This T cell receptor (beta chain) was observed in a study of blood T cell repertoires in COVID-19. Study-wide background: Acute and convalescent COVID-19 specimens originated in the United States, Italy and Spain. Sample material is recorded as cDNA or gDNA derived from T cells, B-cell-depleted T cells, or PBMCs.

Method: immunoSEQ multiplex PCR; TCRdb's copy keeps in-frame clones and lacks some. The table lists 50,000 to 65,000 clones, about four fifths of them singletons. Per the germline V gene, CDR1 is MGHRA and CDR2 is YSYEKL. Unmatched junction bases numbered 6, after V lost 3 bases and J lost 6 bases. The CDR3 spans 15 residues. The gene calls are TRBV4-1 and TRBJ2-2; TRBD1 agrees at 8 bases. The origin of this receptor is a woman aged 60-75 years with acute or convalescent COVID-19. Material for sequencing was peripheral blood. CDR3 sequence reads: CASSHRQGNPGELFF. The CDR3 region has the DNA TGCGCCAGCAGCCATCGACAGGGGAATCCCGGGGAGCTGTTTTTT.